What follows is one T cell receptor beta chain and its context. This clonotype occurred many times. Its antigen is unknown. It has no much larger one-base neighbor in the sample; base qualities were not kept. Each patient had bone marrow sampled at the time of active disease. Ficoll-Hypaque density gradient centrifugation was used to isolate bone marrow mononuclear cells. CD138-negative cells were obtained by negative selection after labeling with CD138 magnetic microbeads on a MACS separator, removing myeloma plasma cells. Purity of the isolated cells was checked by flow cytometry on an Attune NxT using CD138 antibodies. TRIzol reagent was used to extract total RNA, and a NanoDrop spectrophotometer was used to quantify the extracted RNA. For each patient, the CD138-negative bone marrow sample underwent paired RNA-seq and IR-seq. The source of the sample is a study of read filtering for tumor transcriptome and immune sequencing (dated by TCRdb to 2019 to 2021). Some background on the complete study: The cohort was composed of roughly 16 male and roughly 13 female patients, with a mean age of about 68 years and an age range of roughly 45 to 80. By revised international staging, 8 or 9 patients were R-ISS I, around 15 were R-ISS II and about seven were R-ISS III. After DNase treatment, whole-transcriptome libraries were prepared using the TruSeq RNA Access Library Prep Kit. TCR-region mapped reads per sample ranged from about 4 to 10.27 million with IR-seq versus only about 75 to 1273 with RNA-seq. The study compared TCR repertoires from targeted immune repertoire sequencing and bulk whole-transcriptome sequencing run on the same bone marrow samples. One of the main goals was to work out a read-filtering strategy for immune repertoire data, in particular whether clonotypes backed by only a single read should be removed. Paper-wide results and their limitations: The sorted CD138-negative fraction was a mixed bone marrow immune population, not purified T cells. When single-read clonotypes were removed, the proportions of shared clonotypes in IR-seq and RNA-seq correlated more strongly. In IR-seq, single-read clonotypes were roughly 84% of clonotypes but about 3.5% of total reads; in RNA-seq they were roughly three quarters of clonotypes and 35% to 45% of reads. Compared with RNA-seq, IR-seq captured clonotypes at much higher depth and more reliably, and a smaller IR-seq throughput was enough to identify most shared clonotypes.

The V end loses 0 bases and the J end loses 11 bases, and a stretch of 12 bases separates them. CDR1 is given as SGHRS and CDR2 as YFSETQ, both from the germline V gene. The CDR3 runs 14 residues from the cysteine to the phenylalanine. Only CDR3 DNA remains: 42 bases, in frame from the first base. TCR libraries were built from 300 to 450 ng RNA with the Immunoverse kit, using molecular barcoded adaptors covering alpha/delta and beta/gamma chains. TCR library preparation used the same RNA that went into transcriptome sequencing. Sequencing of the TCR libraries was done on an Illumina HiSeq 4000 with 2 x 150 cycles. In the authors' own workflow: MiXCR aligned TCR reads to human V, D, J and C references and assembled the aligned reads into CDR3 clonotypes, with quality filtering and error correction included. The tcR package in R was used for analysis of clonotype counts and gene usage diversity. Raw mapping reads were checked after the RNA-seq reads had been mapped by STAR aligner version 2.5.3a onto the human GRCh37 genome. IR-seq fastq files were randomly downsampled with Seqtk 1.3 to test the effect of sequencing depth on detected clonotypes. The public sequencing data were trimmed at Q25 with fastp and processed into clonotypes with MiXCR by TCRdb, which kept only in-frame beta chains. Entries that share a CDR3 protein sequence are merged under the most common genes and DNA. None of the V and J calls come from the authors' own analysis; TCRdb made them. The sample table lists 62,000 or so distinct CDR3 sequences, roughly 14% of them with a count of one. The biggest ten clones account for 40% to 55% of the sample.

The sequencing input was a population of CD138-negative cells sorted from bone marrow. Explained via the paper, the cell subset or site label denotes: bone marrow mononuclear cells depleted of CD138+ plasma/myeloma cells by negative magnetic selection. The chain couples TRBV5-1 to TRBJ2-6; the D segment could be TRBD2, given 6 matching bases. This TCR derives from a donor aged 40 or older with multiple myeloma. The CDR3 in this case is CASSLAGGTHVLTF. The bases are TGCGCCAGCAGCTTGGCCGGGGGAACCCACGTCCTGACTTTC.